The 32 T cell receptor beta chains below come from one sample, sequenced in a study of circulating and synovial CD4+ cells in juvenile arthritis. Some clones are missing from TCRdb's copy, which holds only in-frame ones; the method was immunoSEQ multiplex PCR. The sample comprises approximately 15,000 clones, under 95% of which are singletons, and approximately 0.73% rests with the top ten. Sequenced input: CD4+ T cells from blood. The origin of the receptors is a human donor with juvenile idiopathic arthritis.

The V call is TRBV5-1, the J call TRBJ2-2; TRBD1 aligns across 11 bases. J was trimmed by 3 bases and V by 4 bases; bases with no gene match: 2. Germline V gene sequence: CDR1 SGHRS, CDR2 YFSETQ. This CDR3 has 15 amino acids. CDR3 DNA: TGCGCCAGCAGCATGGGACAGGGGGACACCGGGGAGCTGTTTTTT. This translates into CASSMGQGDTGELFF. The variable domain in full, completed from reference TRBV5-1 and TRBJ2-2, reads KAGVTQTPRYLIKTRGQQVTLSCSPISGHRSVSWYQQTPGQGLQFLFEYFSETQRNKGNFPGRFSGRQFSNSRSEMNVSTLELGDSALYLCASSMGQGDTGELFFGEGSRLTVL.

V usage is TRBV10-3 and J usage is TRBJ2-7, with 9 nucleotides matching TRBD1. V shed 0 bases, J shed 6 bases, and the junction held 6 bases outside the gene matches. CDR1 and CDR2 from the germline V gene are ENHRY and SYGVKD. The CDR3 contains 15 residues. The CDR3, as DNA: TGTGCCATCAGTGAGTCGGACAGGGGTCTAGCCGAGCAGTACTTC. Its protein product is CAISESDRGLAEQYF.

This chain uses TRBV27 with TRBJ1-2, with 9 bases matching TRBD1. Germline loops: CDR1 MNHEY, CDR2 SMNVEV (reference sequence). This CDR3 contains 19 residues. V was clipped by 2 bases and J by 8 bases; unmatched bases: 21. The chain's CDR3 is CASSLRILRDRDFVRGYTF. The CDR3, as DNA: TGTGCCAGCAGTTTAAGAATCCTCCGGGACAGGGATTTTGTTAGGGGCTACACCTTC.

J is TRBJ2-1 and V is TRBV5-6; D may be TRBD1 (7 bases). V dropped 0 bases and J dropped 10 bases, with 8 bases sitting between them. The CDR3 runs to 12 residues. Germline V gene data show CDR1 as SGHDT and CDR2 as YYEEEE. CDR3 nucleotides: TGTGCCAGCAGCTTGGCAGGGGGGGAGCAGTTCTTC. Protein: CASSLAGGEQFF.

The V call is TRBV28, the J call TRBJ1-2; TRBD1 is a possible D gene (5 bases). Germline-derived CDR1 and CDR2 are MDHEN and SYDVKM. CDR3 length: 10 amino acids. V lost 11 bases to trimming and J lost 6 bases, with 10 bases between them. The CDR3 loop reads CACGAHGYTF. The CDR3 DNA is TGTGCCTGCGGGGCTCATGGCTACACCTTC.

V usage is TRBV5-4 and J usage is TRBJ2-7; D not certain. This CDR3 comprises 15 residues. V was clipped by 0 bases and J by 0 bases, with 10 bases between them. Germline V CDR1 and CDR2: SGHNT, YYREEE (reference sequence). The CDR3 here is CASSLVSASSYEQYF. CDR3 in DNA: TGTGCCAGCAGCTTGGTGTCTGCCAGCTCCTACGAGCAGTACTTC.

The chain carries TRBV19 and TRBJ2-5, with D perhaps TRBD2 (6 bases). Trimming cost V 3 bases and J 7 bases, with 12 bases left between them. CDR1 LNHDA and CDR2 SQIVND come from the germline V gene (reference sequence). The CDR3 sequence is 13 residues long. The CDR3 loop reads CASSMRLGRTQYF. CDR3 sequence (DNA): TGTGCCAGTAGTATGCGACTAGGCCGGACCCAGTACTTC.

In nucleotides, the CDR3 is TGCGCCAGCAGCTTGTGGTCAGGGGCGGCTTCCATGAACACTGAAGCTTTCTTT. Translating it yields CASSLWSGAASMNTEAFF. This chain connects TRBV5-1 to TRBJ1-1; D is perhaps TRBD1 (6 bases). The CDR3 contains 18 residues. The V end lost 1 base, the J end lost 0 bases, and 19 bases lay between the germline ends. Germline values: CDR1 SGHRS, CDR2 YFSETQ.

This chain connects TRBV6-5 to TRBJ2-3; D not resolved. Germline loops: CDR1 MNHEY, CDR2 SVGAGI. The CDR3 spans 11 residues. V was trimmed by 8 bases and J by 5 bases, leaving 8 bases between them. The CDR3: CASPTGDTQYF. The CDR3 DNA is TGTGCCAGCCCAACGGGAGATACGCAGTATTTT.

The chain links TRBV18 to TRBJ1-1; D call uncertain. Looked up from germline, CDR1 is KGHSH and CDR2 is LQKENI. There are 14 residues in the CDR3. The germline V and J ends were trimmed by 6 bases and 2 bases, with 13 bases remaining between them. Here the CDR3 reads CASSPREANTEAFF. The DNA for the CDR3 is TGTGCCAGCTCCCCGCGAGAGGCAAACACTGAAGCTTTCTTT.

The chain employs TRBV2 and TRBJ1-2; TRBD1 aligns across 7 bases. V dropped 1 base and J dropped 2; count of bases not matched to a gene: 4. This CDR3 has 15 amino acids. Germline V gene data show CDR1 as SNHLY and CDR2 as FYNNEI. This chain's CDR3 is CASSEGQGGNYGYTF. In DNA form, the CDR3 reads TGTGCCAGCAGTGAAGGACAGGGCGGAAACTATGGCTACACCTTC.

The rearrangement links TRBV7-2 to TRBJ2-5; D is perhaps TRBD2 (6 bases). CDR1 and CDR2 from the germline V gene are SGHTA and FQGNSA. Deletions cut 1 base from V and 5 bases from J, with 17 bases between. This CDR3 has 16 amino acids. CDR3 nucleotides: TGTGCCAGCAGCTTAGACGGGGGAGGTCTTCGGGAGACCCAGTACTTC. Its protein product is CASSLDGGGLRETQYF. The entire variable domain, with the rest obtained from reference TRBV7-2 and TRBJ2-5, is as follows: GAGVSQSPSNKVTEKGKDVELRCDPISGHTALYWYRQSLGQGLEFLIYFQGNSAPDKSGLPSDRFSAERTGGSVSTLTIQRTQQEDSAVYLCASSLDGGGLRETQYFGPGTRLLVL.

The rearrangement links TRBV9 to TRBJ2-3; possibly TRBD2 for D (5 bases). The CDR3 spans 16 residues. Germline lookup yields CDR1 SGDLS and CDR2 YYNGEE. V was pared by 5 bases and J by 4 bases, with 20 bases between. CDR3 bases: TGTGCCAGCAGTCCGACGGGGTCTACCGGCGCAGATACGCAGTATTTT. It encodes CASSPTGSTGADTQYF.

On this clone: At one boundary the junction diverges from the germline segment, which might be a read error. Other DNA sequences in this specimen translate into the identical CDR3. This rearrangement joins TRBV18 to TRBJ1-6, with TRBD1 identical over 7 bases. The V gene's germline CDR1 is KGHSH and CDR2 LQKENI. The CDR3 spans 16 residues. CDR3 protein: CASSGDSSSYNSPLHF. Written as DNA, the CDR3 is TGTGCCAGCTCAGGGGACAGTTCCTCCTATAATTCCCCCCTCCACTTT.

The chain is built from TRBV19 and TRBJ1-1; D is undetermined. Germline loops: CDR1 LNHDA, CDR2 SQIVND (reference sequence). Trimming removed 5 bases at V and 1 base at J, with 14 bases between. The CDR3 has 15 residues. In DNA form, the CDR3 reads TGTGCCAGTAGTTTCTTTGCCAGGCCGAACACTGAAGCTTTCTTT. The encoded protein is CASSFFARPNTEAFF.

The CDR3 spells CASRGLVSYEQYF. The CDR3 DNA reads TGTGCCAGCAGGGGACTAGTTAGCTACGAGCAGTACTTC. This chain uses TRBV6-5 with TRBJ2-7; TRBD2 agrees at 8 bases. The CDR3 extends over 13 amino acids. Germline loops: CDR1 MNHEY, CDR2 SVGAGI. The junction had 4 bases not matched to a gene; V was cut back by 6 bases and J by 3 bases.

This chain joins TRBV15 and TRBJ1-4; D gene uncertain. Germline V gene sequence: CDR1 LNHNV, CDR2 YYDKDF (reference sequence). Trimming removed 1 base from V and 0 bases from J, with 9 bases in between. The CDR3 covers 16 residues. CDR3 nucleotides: TGTGCCACCAGCAGAGCCCCCAGATCAACTAATGAAAAACTGTTTTTT. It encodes CATSRAPRSTNEKLFF.

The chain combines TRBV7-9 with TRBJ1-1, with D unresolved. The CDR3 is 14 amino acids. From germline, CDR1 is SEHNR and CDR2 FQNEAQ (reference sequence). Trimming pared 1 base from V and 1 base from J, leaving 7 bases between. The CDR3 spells CASSLGYRNTEAFF. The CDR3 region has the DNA TGTGCCAGCAGCTTAGGATACAGGAACACTGAAGCTTTCTTT.

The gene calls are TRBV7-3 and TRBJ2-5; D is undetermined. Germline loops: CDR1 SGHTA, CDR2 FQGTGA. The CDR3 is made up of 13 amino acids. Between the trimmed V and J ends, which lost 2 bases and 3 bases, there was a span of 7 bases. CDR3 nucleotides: TGTGCCAGCAGCTTACGACGGGAAGAGACCCAGTACTTC. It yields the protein CASSLRREETQYF.

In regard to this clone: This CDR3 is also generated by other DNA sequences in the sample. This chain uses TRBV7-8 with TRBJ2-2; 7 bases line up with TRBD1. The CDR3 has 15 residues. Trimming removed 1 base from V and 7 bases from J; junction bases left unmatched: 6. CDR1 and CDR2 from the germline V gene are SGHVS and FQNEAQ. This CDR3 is CASSLGTGVHGELFF. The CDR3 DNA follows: TGTGCCAGCAGCTTAGGAACAGGGGTCCACGGGGAGCTGTTTTTT.

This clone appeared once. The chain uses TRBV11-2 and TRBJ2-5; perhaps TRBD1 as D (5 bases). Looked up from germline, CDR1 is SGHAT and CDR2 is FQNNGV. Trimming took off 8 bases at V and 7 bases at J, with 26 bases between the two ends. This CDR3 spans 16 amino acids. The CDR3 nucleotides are TGTGCCAGCTTAACTGGGGCAGCCCGGAGCACGGGGACCCAGTACTTC. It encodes CASLTGAARSTGTQYF. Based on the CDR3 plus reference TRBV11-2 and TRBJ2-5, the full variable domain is EAGVAQSPRYKIIEKRQSVAFWCNPISGHATLYWYQQILGQGPKLLIQFQNNGVVDDSQLPKDRFSAERLKGVDSTLKIQPAKLEDSAVYLCASLTGAARSTGTQYFGPGTRLLVL.

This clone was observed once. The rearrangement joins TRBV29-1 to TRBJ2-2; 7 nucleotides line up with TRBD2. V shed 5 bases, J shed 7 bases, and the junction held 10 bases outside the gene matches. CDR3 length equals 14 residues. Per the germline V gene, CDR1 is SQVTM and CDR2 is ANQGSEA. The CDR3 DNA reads TGCAGCGTTCAGCCAAGGGGCGGGAGCGGGGAGCTGTTTTTT. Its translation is CSVQPRGGSGELFF.

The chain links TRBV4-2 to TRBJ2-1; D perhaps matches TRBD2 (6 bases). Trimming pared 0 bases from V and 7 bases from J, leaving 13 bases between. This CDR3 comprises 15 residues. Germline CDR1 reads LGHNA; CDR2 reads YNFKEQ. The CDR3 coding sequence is TGTGCCAGCAGCCAAGAGGGGACTGGGGAGAATGAGCAGTTCTTC. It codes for CASSQEGTGENEQFF.

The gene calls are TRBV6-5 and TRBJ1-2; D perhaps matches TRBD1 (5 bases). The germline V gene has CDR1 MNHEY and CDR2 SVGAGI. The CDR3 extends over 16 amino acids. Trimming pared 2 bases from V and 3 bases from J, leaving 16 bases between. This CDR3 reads CASSYLQGRSDYGYTF. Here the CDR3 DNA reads TGTGCCAGCAGTTACCTTCAGGGCAGATCGGACTATGGCTACACCTTC.

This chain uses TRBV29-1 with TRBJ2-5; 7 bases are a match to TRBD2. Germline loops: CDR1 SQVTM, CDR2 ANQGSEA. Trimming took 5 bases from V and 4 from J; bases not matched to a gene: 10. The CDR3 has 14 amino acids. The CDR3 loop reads CSVRGGSTGETQYF. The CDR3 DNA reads TGCAGCGTTAGAGGCGGGAGTACTGGAGAGACCCAGTACTTC.

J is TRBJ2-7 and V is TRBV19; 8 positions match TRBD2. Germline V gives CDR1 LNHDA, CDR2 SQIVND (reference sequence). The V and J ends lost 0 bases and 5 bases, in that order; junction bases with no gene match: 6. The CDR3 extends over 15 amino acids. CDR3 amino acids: CASSIDQRGKDEQYF. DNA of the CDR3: TGTGCCAGTAGTATAGATCAGCGGGGGAAGGACGAGCAGTACTTC.

The CDR3 sequence: CASSPSTGGYEQYF. The CDR3 nucleotides are TGCGCCAGCAGCCCGTCAACAGGGGGTTACGAGCAGTACTTC. V gene TRBV5-1 combines with J gene TRBJ2-7, with 8 nucleotides matching TRBD1. Germline CDR1 is SGHRS and CDR2 is YFSETQ. The CDR3 runs 14 residues. Germline trimming cut 4 bases from V and 4 bases from J; bases unmatched to any gene: 7.

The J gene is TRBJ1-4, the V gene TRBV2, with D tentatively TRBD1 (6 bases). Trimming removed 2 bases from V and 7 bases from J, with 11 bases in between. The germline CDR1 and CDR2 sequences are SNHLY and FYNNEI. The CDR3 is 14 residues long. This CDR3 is CASSERGAFEKLFF. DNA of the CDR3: TGTGCCAGCAGTGAACGGGGGGCTTTTGAAAAACTGTTTTTT.

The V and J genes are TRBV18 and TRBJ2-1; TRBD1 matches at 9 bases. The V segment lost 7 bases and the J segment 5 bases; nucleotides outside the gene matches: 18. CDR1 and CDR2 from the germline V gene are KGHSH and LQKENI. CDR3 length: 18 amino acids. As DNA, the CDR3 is TGTGCCAGCTTCGCCGGGACAGGGAACGTTCGGGGGCACAATGAGCAGTTCTTC. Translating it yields CASFAGTGNVRGHNEQFF.

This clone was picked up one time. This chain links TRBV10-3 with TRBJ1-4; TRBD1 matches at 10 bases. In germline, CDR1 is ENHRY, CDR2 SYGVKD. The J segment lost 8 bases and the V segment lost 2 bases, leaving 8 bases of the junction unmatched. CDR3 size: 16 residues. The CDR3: CAISETGTGAREKLFF. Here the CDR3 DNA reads TGTGCCATCAGTGAGACCGGGACAGGGGCCCGGGAAAAACTGTTTTTT.

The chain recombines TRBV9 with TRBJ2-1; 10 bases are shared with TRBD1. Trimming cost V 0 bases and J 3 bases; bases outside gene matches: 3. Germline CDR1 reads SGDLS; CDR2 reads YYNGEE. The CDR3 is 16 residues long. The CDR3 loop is CASSVVGTGVYNEQFF. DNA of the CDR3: TGTGCCAGCAGCGTAGTTGGGACAGGGGTCTACAATGAGCAGTTCTTC. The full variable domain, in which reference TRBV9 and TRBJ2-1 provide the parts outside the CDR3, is DSGVTQTPKHLITATGQRVTLRCSPRSGDLSVYWYQQSLDQGLQFLIQYYNGEERAKGNILERFSAQQFPDLHSELNLSSLELGDSALYFCASSVVGTGVYNEQFFGPGTRLTVL.

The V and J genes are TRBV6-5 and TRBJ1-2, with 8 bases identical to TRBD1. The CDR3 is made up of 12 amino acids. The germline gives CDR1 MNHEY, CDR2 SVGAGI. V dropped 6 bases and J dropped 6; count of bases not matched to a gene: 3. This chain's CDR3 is CASSRTGNGYTF. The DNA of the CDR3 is TGTGCCAGCAGCCGGACAGGGAATGGCTACACCTTC.